The 10 T cell receptor beta chains in this list originate from one sample, sequenced in a study of T-cell reconstitution after alpha-beta-depleted transplantation in children. TCRbeta library preparation incorporated unique molecular identifiers. TCRdb reanalysed the PCR reads using MiXCR and keeps one entry per CDR3 protein. The table shows some 390,000 distinct CDR3 sequences, with 20% occurring only once. This sample comprised PBMCs from the stem cell graft donor, obtained from the stem cell graft. The receptor set was obtained from a human donor who donated a stem cell graft to a child with acute myeloid leukemia.

This clonotype was counted many times. CDR3 region: CASSLDLGETQYF. CDR3 in DNA: TGTGCCAGCAGCTTGGACTTGGGTGAGACCCAGTACTTC. The J gene is TRBJ2-5, the V gene TRBV7-9; D is possibly TRBD2 (5 bases). CDR1 is SEHNR and CDR2 is FQNEAQ in the germline V gene (reference sequence). Trimming took off 3 bases at V and 5 bases at J, with 10 bases between the two ends. The CDR3 totals 13 residues.

This chain connects TRBV5-6 to TRBJ2-7; D is unresolved. V lost 2 bases and J 6 bases, leaving 12 bases between the germline ends. Germline V CDR1 and CDR2: SGHDT, YYEEEE. The CDR3 consists of 13 residues. CDR3 nucleotide sequence: TGTGCCAGCAGCTTTAATCCACTCGGCGAGCAGTACTTC. It codes for CASSFNPLGEQYF. Looking up the rest from reference TRBV5-6 and TRBJ2-7 gives the full variable domain: DAGVTQSPTHLIKTRGQQVTLRCSPKSGHDTVSWYQQALGQGPQFIFQYYEEEERQRGNFPDRFSGHQFPNYSSELNVNALLLGDSALYLCASSFNPLGEQYFGPGTRLTVT.

This clonotype was detected only a few times. The gene calls are TRBV4-3 and TRBJ1-4; TRBD1 might be the D (6 bases). Per germline, CDR1 LGHNA and CDR2 YSLEER. The CDR3 has 16 amino acids. V lost 0 bases and J 7 bases, leaving 15 bases between the germline ends. This chain's CDR3 is CASSQDRQVVVEKLFF. Here the CDR3 DNA reads TGCGCCAGCAGCCAAGATCGACAGGTAGTCGTTGAAAAACTGTTTTTT.

There are many counts of this clonotype. The chain employs TRBV6-5 and TRBJ2-7; TRBD1 matches 10 bases. Germline CDR1 MNHEY, CDR2 SVGAGI. V gave up 5 bases and J gave up 3 bases; unmatched junction bases: 7. CDR3 length: 15 amino acids. The CDR3 coding sequence is TGTGCCAGCAGTAACCGGGACAGGGGTTACTACGAGCAGTACTTC. Translated, it gives CASSNRDRGYYEQYF.

The chain employs TRBV12-3 or TRBV12-4 and TRBJ2-6; D unresolved. V dropped 5 bases and J dropped 0 bases, with 8 bases sitting between them. CDR3 size: 15 residues. The CDR3 loop reads CASSGSSSGANVLTF. CDR3 nucleotides: TGTGCCAGCAGTGGCAGCTCCTCTGGGGCCAACGTCCTGACTTTC.

The chain is built from TRBV28 and TRBJ2-3, with a weak D call TRBD1 (6 bases). Germline loops: CDR1 MDHEN, CDR2 SYDVKM. Trimming cost V 6 bases and J 3 bases, with 10 bases left between them. This CDR3 has 13 residues. CDR3 nucleotide sequence: TGTGCCAGCAGGACAGGTTTGACAGATACGCAGTATTTT. Its protein is CASRTGLTDTQYF.

The CDR3 protein is CASSFRLAGSYNEQFF. CDR3 in DNA: TGTGCCAGCAGCTTTCGACTAGCGGGATCCTACAATGAGCAGTTCTTC. The chain couples TRBV5-5 to TRBJ2-1, with 11 bases matching TRBD2. V shed 2 bases, J shed 1 base, and the junction held 2 bases outside the gene matches. CDR1 is SGHKS, CDR2 YYEKEE, per germline (reference sequence). The CDR3 totals 16 residues.

The CDR3 spells CASSPTGAPQETQYF. The CDR3 nucleotides are TGTGCCAGCAGCCCGACCGGAGCGCCCCAAGAGACCCAGTACTTC. The chain is built from TRBV7-2 and TRBJ2-5; D uncertain. V shed 5 bases and J shed 1 base, with 14 bases lying between them. Germline CDR1 and CDR2: SGHTA and FQGNSA. This CDR3 is 15 amino acids long.

A few counts support this clonotype. V usage is TRBV29-1 and J usage is TRBJ1-2; TRBD1 agrees at 7 bases. V dropped 7 bases and J dropped 6; count of bases not matched to a gene: 8. CDR3 size: 12 residues. Germline CDR1 and CDR2: SQVTM and ANQGSEA. In nucleotides, the CDR3 is TGCAGCGCTAGTACAGGGGACCATGGCTACACCTTC. Its protein product is CSASTGDHGYTF.

This clonotype was recorded a few times. The genes are TRBV5-8 and TRBJ2-1; the D gene is possibly TRBD2 (6 bases). This CDR3 region has 15 residues. Germline V lookup: CDR1 SGHTS, CDR2 YDEGEE. Trimming took off 4 bases at V and 4 bases at J, with 15 bases between the two ends. CDR3 region: CASSGMLAKYNEQFF. The DNA of the CDR3 is TGTGCCAGCAGCGGGATGCTAGCGAAATACAATGAGCAGTTCTTC.